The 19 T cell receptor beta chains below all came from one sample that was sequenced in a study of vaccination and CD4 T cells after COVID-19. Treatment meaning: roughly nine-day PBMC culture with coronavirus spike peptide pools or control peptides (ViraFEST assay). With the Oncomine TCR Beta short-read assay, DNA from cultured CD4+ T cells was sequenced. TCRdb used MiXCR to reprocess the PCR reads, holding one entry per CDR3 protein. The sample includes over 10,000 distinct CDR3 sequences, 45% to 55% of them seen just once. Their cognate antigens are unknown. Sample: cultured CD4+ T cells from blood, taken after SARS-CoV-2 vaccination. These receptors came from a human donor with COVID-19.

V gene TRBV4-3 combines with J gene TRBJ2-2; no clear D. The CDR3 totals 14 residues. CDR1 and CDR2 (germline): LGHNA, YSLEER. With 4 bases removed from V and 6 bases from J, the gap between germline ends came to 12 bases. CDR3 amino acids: CASSRAGPAGELFF. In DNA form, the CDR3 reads TGCGCCAGCAGCCGCGCCGGACCGGCCGGGGAGCTGTTTTTT.

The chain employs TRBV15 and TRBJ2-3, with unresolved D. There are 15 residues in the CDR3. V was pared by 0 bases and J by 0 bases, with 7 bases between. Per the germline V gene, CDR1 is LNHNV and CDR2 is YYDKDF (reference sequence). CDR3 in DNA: TGTGCCACCAGCAGAGATAGGGCTAGCACAGATACGCAGTATTTT. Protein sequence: CATSRDRASTDTQYF.

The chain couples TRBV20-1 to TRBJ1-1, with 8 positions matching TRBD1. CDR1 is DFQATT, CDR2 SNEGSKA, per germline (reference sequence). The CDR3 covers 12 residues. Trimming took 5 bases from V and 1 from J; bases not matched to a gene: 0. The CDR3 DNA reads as TGCAGTGCTGACAGGGGGAACACTGAAGCTTTCTTT. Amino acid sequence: CSADRGNTEAFF.

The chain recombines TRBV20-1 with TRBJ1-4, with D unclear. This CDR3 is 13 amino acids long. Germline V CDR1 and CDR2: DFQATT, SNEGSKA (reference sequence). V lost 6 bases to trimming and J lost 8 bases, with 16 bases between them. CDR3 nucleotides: TGCAGTGCCCCGCAACTTGATGGGGAAAAACTGTTTTTT. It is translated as CSAPQLDGEKLFF.

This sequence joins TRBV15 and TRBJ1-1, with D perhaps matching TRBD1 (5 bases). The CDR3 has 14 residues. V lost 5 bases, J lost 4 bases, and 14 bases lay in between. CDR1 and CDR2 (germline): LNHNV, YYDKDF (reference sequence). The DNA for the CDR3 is TGTGCCACCAGCGCCAGCCTTAGGGGCACTGAAGCTTTCTTT. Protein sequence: CATSASLRGTEAFF.

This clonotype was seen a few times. The CDR3 loop is CASSLADSQETQYF. The CDR3 region has the DNA TGTGCCAGCAGTTTGGCGGACAGTCAAGAGACCCAGTACTTC. V is TRBV12-3 or TRBV12-4 and J is TRBJ2-5; possibly TRBD1 for D (6 bases). Trimming pared 3 bases from V and 2 bases from J, leaving 10 bases between. This CDR3 has 14 residues.

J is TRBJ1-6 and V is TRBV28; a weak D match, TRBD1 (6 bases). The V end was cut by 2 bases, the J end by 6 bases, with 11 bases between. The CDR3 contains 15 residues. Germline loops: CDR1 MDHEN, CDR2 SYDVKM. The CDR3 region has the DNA TGTGCCAGCAGTTTAGGACAGACGGGTAATTCACCCCTCCACTTT. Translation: CASSLGQTGNSPLHF.

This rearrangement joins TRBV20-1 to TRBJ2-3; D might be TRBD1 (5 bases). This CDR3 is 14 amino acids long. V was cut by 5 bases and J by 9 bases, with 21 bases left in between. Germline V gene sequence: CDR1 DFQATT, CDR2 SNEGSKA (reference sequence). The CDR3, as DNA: TGCAGTGCTCCGGACAAACTACTTCAGTGGACGCAGTATTTT. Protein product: CSAPDKLLQWTQYF.

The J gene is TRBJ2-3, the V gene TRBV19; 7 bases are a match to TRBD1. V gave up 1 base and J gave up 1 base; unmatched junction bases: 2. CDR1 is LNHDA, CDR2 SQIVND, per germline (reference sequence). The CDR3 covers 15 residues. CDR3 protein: CASSIAQGGTDTQYF. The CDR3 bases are TGTGCCAGTAGTATAGCCCAGGGGGGCACAGATACGCAGTATTTT.

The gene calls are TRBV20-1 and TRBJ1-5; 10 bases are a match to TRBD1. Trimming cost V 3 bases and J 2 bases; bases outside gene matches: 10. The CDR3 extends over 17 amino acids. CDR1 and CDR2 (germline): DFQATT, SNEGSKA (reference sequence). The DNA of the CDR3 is TGCAGTGCTAGTCGGGACAGGGGACCCTTTCGCAATCAGCCCCAGCATTTT. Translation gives CSASRDRGPFRNQPQHF.

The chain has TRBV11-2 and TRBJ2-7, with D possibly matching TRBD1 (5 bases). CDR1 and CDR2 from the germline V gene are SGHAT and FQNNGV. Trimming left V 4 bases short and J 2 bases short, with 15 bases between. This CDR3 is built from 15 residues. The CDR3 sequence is CASSSDRQSAYEQYF. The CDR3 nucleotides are TGTGCCAGCAGCTCAGACAGACAGTCCGCCTACGAGCAGTACTTC.

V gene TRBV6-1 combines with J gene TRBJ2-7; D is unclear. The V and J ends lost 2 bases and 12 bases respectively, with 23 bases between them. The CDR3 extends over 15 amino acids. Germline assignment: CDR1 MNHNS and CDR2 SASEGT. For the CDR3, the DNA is TGTGCCAGCAGTGAAATGAGTTCAATTTCTCTCGGTACGTACTTC. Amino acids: CASSEMSSISLGTYF.

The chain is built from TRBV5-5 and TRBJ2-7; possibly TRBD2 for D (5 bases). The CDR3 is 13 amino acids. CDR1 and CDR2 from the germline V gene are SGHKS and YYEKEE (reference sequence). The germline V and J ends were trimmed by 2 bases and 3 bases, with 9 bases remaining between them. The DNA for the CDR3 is TGTGCCAGCAGCTTCCCGGGGATCTACGAGCAGTACTTC. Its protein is CASSFPGIYEQYF. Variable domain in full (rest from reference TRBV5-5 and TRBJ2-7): DAGVTQSPTHLIKTRGQQVTLRCSPISGHKSVSWYQQVLGQGPQFIFQYYEKEERGRGNFPDRFSARQFPNYSSELNVNALLLGDSALYLCASSFPGIYEQYFGPGTRLTVT.

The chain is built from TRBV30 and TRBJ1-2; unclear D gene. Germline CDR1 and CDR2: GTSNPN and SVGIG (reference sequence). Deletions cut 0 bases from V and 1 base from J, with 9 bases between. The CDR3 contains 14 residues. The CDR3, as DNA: TGTGCCTGGAGTGTACTGGAGGATAACTATGGCTACACCTTC. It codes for CAWSVLEDNYGYTF.

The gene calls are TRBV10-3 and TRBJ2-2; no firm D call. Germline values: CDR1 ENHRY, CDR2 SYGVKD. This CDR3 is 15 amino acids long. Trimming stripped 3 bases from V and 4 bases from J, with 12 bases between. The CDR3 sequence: CAISDPRVRTGELFF. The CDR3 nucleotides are TGTGCCATCAGTGACCCAAGGGTGCGCACCGGGGAGCTGTTTTTT.

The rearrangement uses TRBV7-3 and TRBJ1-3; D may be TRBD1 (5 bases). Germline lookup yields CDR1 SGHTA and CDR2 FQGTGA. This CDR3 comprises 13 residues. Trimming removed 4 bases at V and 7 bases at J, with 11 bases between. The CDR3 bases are TGTGCCAGCAGCTCCACGCCAGGGAACACCATATATTTT. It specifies CASSSTPGNTIYF.

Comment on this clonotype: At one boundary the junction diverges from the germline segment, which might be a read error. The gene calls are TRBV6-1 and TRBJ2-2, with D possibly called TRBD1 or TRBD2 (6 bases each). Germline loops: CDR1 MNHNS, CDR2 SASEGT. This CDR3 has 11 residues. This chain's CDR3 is CASSDWTGGLF. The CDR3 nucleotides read TGTGCCAGCAGTGACTGGACCGGGGGCCTTTTT.

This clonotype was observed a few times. This chain's CDR3 is CALQGSSSGNTIYF. The CDR3 coding sequence is TGTGCCTTACAGGGGTCGAGCTCTGGAAACACCATATATTTT. The J gene is TRBJ1-3, the V gene TRBV30, with 7 bases fitting TRBD1. The CDR3 totals 14 residues. V lost 7 bases to trimming and J lost 0 bases; unmatched junction nucleotides: 6. CDR1 and CDR2 from the germline V gene are GTSNPN and SVGIG (reference sequence).

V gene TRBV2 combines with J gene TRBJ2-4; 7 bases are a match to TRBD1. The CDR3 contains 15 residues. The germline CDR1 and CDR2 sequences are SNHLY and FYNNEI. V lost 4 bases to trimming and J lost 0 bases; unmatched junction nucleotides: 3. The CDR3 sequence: CASSGDSLAKNIQYF. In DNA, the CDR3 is TGTGCCAGCAGTGGGGACAGCCTAGCCAAAAACATTCAGTACTTC.